One and the same sample provided the 12 T cell receptor beta chains below, sequenced in a study of Ad26.COV2.S vaccination and SARS-CoV-2 variants. Stated treatment: 15 to 20 received Ad26.COV2.S at low or high dose, single or two shots; roughly five received placebo; per-sample allocation not given. Samples were taken on day 63 after the first vaccine or placebo injection. Clones were sequenced by immunoSEQ multiplex PCR, and TCRdb holds only the in-frame ones, with some missing. This table has about 400,000 clones, less than 90% appearing once. This specimen was peripheral blood, taken in a trial of Ad26.COV2.S vaccine versus placebo. The receptors here all came from a person between 18 and 60 years old who received the Ad26.COV2.S COVID-19 vaccine or a placebo.

The chain carries TRBV27 and TRBJ1-2; 10 nucleotides match TRBD1. Germline lookup yields CDR1 MNHEY and CDR2 SMNVEV (reference sequence). The CDR3 runs to 14 residues. V was pared by 6 bases and J by 2 bases, with 3 bases of the junction left unmatched. CDR3 sequence reads: CASRGTGVNYGYTF. Here the CDR3 DNA reads TGTGCCAGCAGGGGGACAGGGGTCAACTATGGCTACACCTTC.

The chain couples TRBV20-1 to TRBJ2-7; D call uncertain. CDR1 DFQATT and CDR2 SNEGSKA come from the germline V gene (reference sequence). Trimming took 3 bases from V and 4 from J, leaving 7 bases between them. This CDR3 has 11 residues. In DNA, the CDR3 is TGCAGTGCTAGTGTGGATTACGAGCAGTACTTC. Protein: CSASVDYEQYF.

This chain joins TRBV7-8 and TRBJ2-5, with TRBD2 as a possible D gene (6 bases). Germline V CDR1 and CDR2: SGHVS, FQNEAQ. V lost 3 bases, J lost 5 bases, and 13 bases lay in between. This CDR3 region has 14 residues. The CDR3, as DNA: TGTGCCAGCAGCTTTGGAGGGGAGAGGGAGACCCAGTACTTC. Its protein product is CASSFGGERETQYF. The variable domain in full, with the rest retrieved from reference TRBV7-8 and TRBJ2-5, is GAGVSQSPRYKVAKRGQDVALRCDPISGHVSLFWYQQALGQGPEFLTYFQNEAQLDKSGLPSDRFFAERPEGSVSTLKIQRTQQEDSAVYLCASSFGGERETQYFGPGTRLLVL.

The rearrangement links TRBV7-9 to TRBJ1-5; D is ambiguous. With 1 base removed from V and 6 bases from J, the gap between germline ends came to 10 bases. CDR3 size: 14 residues. CDR1 is SEHNR and CDR2 is FQNEAQ in the germline V gene (reference sequence). The CDR3: CASSLEGMGQPQHF. The CDR3 DNA follows: TGTGCCAGCAGCTTAGAGGGCATGGGTCAGCCCCAGCATTTT.

The chain joins TRBV5-6 to TRBJ2-7; D is undetermined. Trimming pared 0 bases from V and 6 bases from J, leaving 7 bases between. From germline, CDR1 is SGHDT and CDR2 YYEEEE. This CDR3 is 12 amino acids long. CDR3 loop: CASSLESFEQYF. The DNA for the CDR3 is TGTGCCAGCAGCTTGGAGAGCTTCGAGCAGTACTTC.

CDR3 in DNA: TGTGCCAGCAGCCTTATTCCCGGGACAATGTACAATGAGCAGTTCTTC. Translation: CASSLIPGTMYNEQFF. The V gene is TRBV7-2, the J gene TRBJ2-1, with D possibly being TRBD1 (6 bases). Germline CDR1 SGHTA, CDR2 FQGNSA. CDR3 length equals 16 residues. V lost 5 bases and J 4 bases, leaving 18 bases between the germline ends.

The chain employs TRBV10-3 and TRBJ2-3, with D perhaps given as TRBD1 or TRBD2 (6 bases each). Per germline, CDR1 ENHRY and CDR2 SYGVKD. The CDR3 loop spans 14 amino acids. Trimming removed 10 bases from V and 0 bases from J, with 14 bases in between. The CDR3: CATVPGASTDTQYF. As DNA, the CDR3 is TGTGCCACCGTCCCGGGGGCGAGCACAGATACGCAGTATTTT.

This chain uses TRBV9 with TRBJ2-1, with 13 bases matching TRBD2. Germline lookup yields CDR1 SGDLS and CDR2 YYNGEE. J was trimmed by 9 bases and V by 3 bases; bases with no gene match: 9. This CDR3 has 16 residues. The CDR3 DNA sequence: TGTGCCAGCAGCGGATCACTAGCGGGGGGGCAAAGTGAGCAGTTCTTC. Amino acid sequence: CASSGSLAGGQSEQFF.

The V call is TRBV3-1 (or the pseudogene TRBV3-2), the J call TRBJ1-6; D is ambiguous. The CDR3 has 12 amino acids. V lost 4 bases and J 3 bases, leaving 1 base between the germline ends. Germline assignment: CDR1 LGHDT and CDR2 YNNKEL (reference sequence). The CDR3, as DNA: TGTGCCAGCAGCCTCTATAATTCACCCCTCCACTTT. Translating it yields CASSLYNSPLHF.

V gene TRBV6-5 combines with J gene TRBJ1-1, with D unclear. The CDR3 spans 12 residues. Trimming cost V 5 bases and J 9 bases, with 13 bases left between them. Germline loops: CDR1 MNHEY, CDR2 SVGAGI. This chain's CDR3 is CASSQRATQAFF. In nucleotides, the CDR3 is TGTGCCAGCAGTCAGAGAGCAACTCAAGCTTTCTTT.

This rearrangement joins TRBV19 to TRBJ1-3; possibly TRBD1 for D (5 bases). The V end was cut by 5 bases, the J end by 7 bases, with 12 bases between. Per germline, CDR1 LNHDA and CDR2 SQIVND (reference sequence). CDR3 size: 13 residues. In DNA form, the CDR3 reads TGTGCCAGTAGTGGAGGGACGGCTAACACCATATATTTT. Protein: CASSGGTANTIYF.

This rearrangement joins TRBV7-6 to TRBJ1-1, with 7 nucleotides matching TRBD1. V lost 5 bases and J lost 0; bases outside the gene matches: 15. Germline lookup yields CDR1 SGHVS and CDR2 FNYEAQ. The CDR3 loop spans 18 amino acids. The CDR3 nucleotides read TGTGCCAGCAGCCCCAGACAGGGAGTGGGGCTTATGAACACTGAAGCTTTCTTT. Its translation is CASSPRQGVGLMNTEAFF.